What follows are 25 T cell receptor beta chains derived from one specimen sequenced in a study of cytomegalovirus exposure and HLA in healthy donors. In the PCR, 60 Vbeta and 13 Jbeta primers were used. Clones were sequenced by immunoSEQ multiplex PCR, and TCRdb holds only the in-frame ones, with some missing. The data contain about 150,000 clones, roughly 66% of them seen just once; the ten biggest clones take up approximately 1.8%. Sequenced sample: PBMCs. These receptors came from a woman in her late teens or twenties in good health and CMV-seronegative.

This chain connects TRBV11-2 to TRBJ1-3; TRBD1 is a possible D gene (6 bases). Germline values: CDR1 SGHAT, CDR2 FQNNGV. The ends were cut back, 2 bases at V and 0 bases at J, with 20 bases in the middle. The CDR3 runs to 19 residues. CDR3 DNA sequence: TGTGCCAGCAGCTTAAGGGCGCAACAGGGTCCGGCCTCTGGAAACACCATATATTTT. Translated: CASSLRAQQGPASGNTIYF. The full variable domain, with the rest looked up from reference TRBV11-2 and TRBJ1-3, is EAGVAQSPRYKIIEKRQSVAFWCNPISGHATLYWYQQILGQGPKLLIQFQNNGVVDDSQLPKDRFSAERLKGVDSTLKIQPAKLEDSAVYLCASSLRAQQGPASGNTIYFGEGSWLTVV.

This chain connects TRBV4-1 to TRBJ1-2; D not resolved. The V gene's germline CDR1 is MGHRA and CDR2 YSYEKL. The CDR3 length is 16 residues. V lost 0 bases and J lost 0, with 11 bases in between. Here the CDR3 reads CASSQDGLAANYGYTF. DNA for the CDR3: TGCGCCAGCAGCCAAGATGGTTTGGCGGCTAACTATGGCTACACCTTC.

The sample holds one count of this clone. The J gene is TRBJ2-6, the V gene TRBV5-6; possible D gene TRBD1, 5 bases. The CDR3 runs to 16 residues. Per germline, CDR1 SGHDT and CDR2 YYEEEE. The V gene lost 0 bases and the J gene lost 0 bases, with 7 bases spanning the gap. CDR3 sequence reads: CASSLGGPSGANVLTF. CDR3 nucleotide sequence: TGTGCCAGCAGCTTGGGGGGCCCCTCTGGGGCCAACGTCCTGACTTTC. Full variable domain (missing parts from reference TRBV5-6 and TRBJ2-6): DAGVTQSPTHLIKTRGQQVTLRCSPKSGHDTVSWYQQALGQGPQFIFQYYEEEERQRGNFPDRFSGHQFPNYSSELNVNALLLGDSALYLCASSLGGPSGANVLTFGAGSRLTVL.

The chain joins TRBV27 to TRBJ1-1; D possibly corresponds to TRBD1 (5 bases). Germline V gene data show CDR1 as MNHEY and CDR2 as SMNVEV (reference sequence). V lost 0 bases to trimming and J lost 5 bases, with 7 bases between them. The CDR3 runs 13 residues. The CDR3: CASSLSRGTEAFF. The CDR3 coding sequence is TGTGCCAGCAGTTTATCACGGGGGACTGAAGCTTTCTTT.

This chain connects TRBV28 to TRBJ1-1, with unresolved D. Per the germline V gene, CDR1 is MDHEN and CDR2 is SYDVKM. This CDR3 is built from 13 residues. Trimming took 5 bases from V and 2 from J, leaving 9 bases between them. CDR3 nucleotides: TGTGCCAGCAGTATTAGACACAACACTGAAGCTTTCTTT. Translation: CASSIRHNTEAFF.

The chain employs TRBV28 and TRBJ2-7; 11 positions match TRBD2. The ends lost 6 bases at V and 4 bases at J; junction bases unmatched: 5. The CDR3 extends over 14 amino acids. The germline V gene encodes CDR1 MDHEN and CDR2 SYDVKM. The CDR3 is CASSPGTSGYEQYV. The CDR3 DNA sequence: TGTGCCAGCAGCCCCGGGACTAGCGGATACGAGCAGTACGTC.

J is TRBJ1-5 and V is TRBV4-1; 9 positions match TRBD1. This CDR3 region has 17 residues. The germline V gene has CDR1 MGHRA and CDR2 YSYEKL. The trim removed 1 base at V and 5 bases at J, leaving 9 bases unmatched. CDR3 in amino acids: CASSQALLQGADQPQHF. The DNA for the CDR3 is TGCGCCAGCAGCCAAGCTCTTCTACAGGGGGCGGATCAGCCCCAGCATTTT.

In its sample, this clone was seen once. This chain links TRBV5-1 with TRBJ1-2; D is possibly TRBD1 (5 bases). CDR1 is SGHRS, CDR2 YFSETQ, per germline. The CDR3 is made up of 18 amino acids. The V gene lost 0 bases and the J gene lost 2 bases, with 20 bases spanning the gap. CDR3 amino acids: CASSLEVVPGKKNYGYTF. As DNA, the CDR3 is TGCGCCAGCAGCTTGGAGGTCGTTCCAGGGAAGAAAAACTATGGCTACACCTTC.

The table lists this clone with a count of one. V is TRBV11-2 and J is TRBJ2-3, with 14 bases fitting TRBD2. In germline, CDR1 is SGHAT, CDR2 FQNNGV. Trimming at V came to 4 bases and at J to 5 bases, leaving 8 bases not matched to a gene. The CDR3 runs to 17 residues. The CDR3 loop is CASSSQRLAGGQDTQYF. The CDR3 region has the DNA TGTGCCAGCAGCTCCCAGCGACTAGCGGGGGGGCAAGATACGCAGTATTTT.

The chain has TRBV28 and TRBJ1-2; D call uncertain. The germline V gene encodes CDR1 MDHEN and CDR2 SYDVKM. V dropped 4 bases and J dropped 4 bases, with 13 bases sitting between them. The CDR3 consists of 14 residues. The CDR3 sequence: CASSSAGLGYGYTF. The CDR3 nucleotides are TGTGCCAGCAGTTCCGCGGGTCTCGGCTATGGCTACACCTTC.

This chain uses TRBV19 with TRBJ1-2; D is undetermined. The CDR3 runs 16 residues. The ends were cut back, 8 bases at V and 2 bases at J, with 21 bases in the middle. Per the germline V gene, CDR1 is LNHDA and CDR2 is SQIVND (reference sequence). The CDR3 DNA is TGTGCCAGTCTCGAGGAGGGTTCTCGGGGAAACTATGGCTACACCTTC. Translating gives CASLEEGSRGNYGYTF. The variable domain in full, with the rest retrieved from reference TRBV19 and TRBJ1-2, is DGGITQSPKYLFRKEGQNVTLSCEQNLNHDAMYWYRQDPGQGLRLIYYSQIVNDFQKGDIAEGYSVSREKKESFPLTVTSAQKNPTAFYLCASLEEGSRGNYGYTFGSGTRLTVV.

This clone was picked up a small number of times. The rearrangement joins TRBV6-6 to TRBJ2-2; D is ambiguous. CDR3 size: 15 residues. Germline V lookup: CDR1 MNHNY, CDR2 SVGAGI (reference sequence). Trimming took off 0 bases at V and 1 base at J, with 6 bases between the two ends. The CDR3 here is CASSYSPGNTGELFF. CDR3 in DNA: TGTGCCAGCAGTTACTCTCCAGGGAACACCGGGGAGCTGTTTTTT.

The chain couples TRBV9 to TRBJ1-6; 9 positions agree with TRBD1. Germline CDR1 is SGDLS and CDR2 is YYNGEE. The CDR3 is 15 amino acids. The V and J ends lost 0 bases and 7 bases, in that order; junction bases with no gene match: 2. CDR3 coding DNA: TGTGCCAGCAGCGTAGTCGGGACAGGGAATTCACCCCTCCACTTT. Translating it yields CASSVVGTGNSPLHF.

The chain employs TRBV5-6 and TRBJ1-5; D gene uncertain. Germline V CDR1 and CDR2: SGHDT, YYEEEE. Trimming cost V 3 bases and J 0 bases, with 10 bases left between them. This CDR3 is 15 amino acids long. The CDR3: CASSSIRGSNQPQHF. The CDR3 nucleotides are TGTGCCAGCAGCTCCATTAGAGGTAGCAATCAGCCCCAGCATTTT. Full variable domain (remainder filled in from reference TRBV5-6 and TRBJ1-5): DAGVTQSPTHLIKTRGQQVTLRCSPKSGHDTVSWYQQALGQGPQFIFQYYEEEERQRGNFPDRFSGHQFPNYSSELNVNALLLGDSALYLCASSSIRGSNQPQHFGDGTRLSIL.

The chain combines TRBV6-6 with TRBJ1-5, with 9 nucleotides matching TRBD1. Unmatched junction bases numbered 12, after V lost 8 bases and J lost 4 bases. CDR1 is MNHNY, CDR2 SVGAGI, per germline (reference sequence). This CDR3 region has 16 residues. Here the CDR3 DNA reads TGTGCCAGCCGAGCTCCGGGACAGGGCTATAATCAGCCCCAGCATTTT. Translation: CASRAPGQGYNQPQHF.

The chain joins TRBV28 to TRBJ1-3; no definite D call. Per the germline V gene, CDR1 is MDHEN and CDR2 is SYDVKM. Trimming shortened V by 3 bases and J by 1 base, and 13 bases separated the two germline ends. CDR3 length: 16 residues. CDR3 protein: CASSLGPGNSGNTIYF. The CDR3 DNA is TGTGCCAGCAGTTTGGGCCCCGGTAATTCTGGAAACACCATATATTTT.

On this clone itself: One end of the junction does not line up with germline, which may come from a read error. V usage is TRBV7-9 and J usage is TRBJ2-1; D gene unclear. The CDR3 has 12 amino acids. Germline CDR1 is SEHNR and CDR2 is FQNEAQ (reference sequence). CDR3: CSSSFTGNEQFF. CDR3 bases: TGTTCCAGCAGCTTCACCGGGAATGAGCAGTTCTTC.

The chain has TRBV4-3 and TRBJ1-3; 7 positions match TRBD1. The CDR3 has 19 residues. The germline V gene encodes CDR1 LGHNA and CDR2 YSLEER. Trimming removed 5 bases from V and 2 bases from J; junction bases left unmatched: 18. CDR3 amino acids: CASSGGPREPGGPGNTIYF. The CDR3 DNA reads as TGCGCCAGCAGCGGGGGACCCAGGGAGCCAGGGGGTCCTGGAAACACCATATATTTT.

The chain combines TRBV7-7 with TRBJ1-5; D may be TRBD1 (5 bases). Trimming removed 5 bases from V and 0 bases from J, with 17 bases in between. The germline V gene has CDR1 SSHAT and CDR2 FNYEAQ (reference sequence). The length of the CDR3 is 17 residues. The CDR3 protein is CASSRYGHLYSNQPQHF. CDR3 DNA sequence: TGTGCCAGCAGCCGATATGGACACCTATATAGCAATCAGCCCCAGCATTTT.

The chain has TRBV18 and TRBJ1-4; tentative D call: TRBD1 (6 bases). Germline loops: CDR1 KGHSH, CDR2 LQKENI. The length of the CDR3 is 16 residues. Trimming left V 0 bases short and J 8 bases short, with 16 bases between. The CDR3 region is CASSPPVRGRTEKLFF. Written as DNA, the CDR3 is TGTGCCAGCTCACCACCGGTCAGGGGTCGTACCGAAAAACTGTTTTTT.

The chain has TRBV20-1 and TRBJ2-3; no definite D call. CDR1 DFQATT and CDR2 SNEGSKA come from the germline V gene (reference sequence). The CDR3 has 11 residues. This chain's CDR3 is CRTQHLDTQYF. The CDR3 DNA is TGCAGAACCCAACATTTGGATACGCAGTATTTT.

This chain joins TRBV5-8 and TRBJ2-7, with D perhaps TRBD1 (5 bases). Germline V gene lookup returns CDR1 SGHTS and CDR2 YDEGEE. The CDR3 length is 16 residues. Trimming shortened V by 4 bases and J by 2 bases, and 19 bases separated the two germline ends. The CDR3 sequence is CASSLISVRVAYEQYV. The CDR3 bases are TGTGCCAGCAGCCTCATCTCGGTCAGGGTAGCCTACGAGCAGTACGTC.

V gene TRBV28 combines with J gene TRBJ2-3, with TRBD2 matching 8 bases. This CDR3 is built from 17 residues. Germline V lookup: CDR1 MDHEN, CDR2 SYDVKM. The V segment lost 5 bases and the J segment 2 bases; nucleotides outside the gene matches: 12. CDR3 sequence: CASSLRTSSTLTDTQYF. CDR3 DNA sequence: TGTGCCAGCAGTCTGAGGACTAGCAGTACTCTCACAGATACGCAGTATTTT.

This chain connects TRBV10-3 to TRBJ2-3; D remains ambiguous. The V gene lost 8 bases and the J gene lost 3 bases, with 9 bases spanning the gap. There are 12 residues in the CDR3. Per the germline V gene, CDR1 is ENHRY and CDR2 is SYGVKD. CDR3 nucleotides: TGTGCCATCGCTGAGGTGACAGATACGCAGTATTTT. It yields the protein CAIAEVTDTQYF.

The gene calls are TRBV29-1 and TRBJ2-1, with 7 positions matching TRBD2. The germline CDR1 and CDR2 sequences are SQVTM and ANQGSEA. CDR3 length: 13 amino acids. V shed 4 bases and J 0 bases; nucleotides not matched to a gene: 0. The CDR3 loop reads CSVGEGSYNEQFF. CDR3 DNA: TGCAGCGTTGGGGAGGGCTCCTACAATGAGCAGTTCTTC.